This T cell receptor beta chain was retrieved from a study of CD8 T cells in ankylosing spondylitis. Overall study findings and caveats: What seemed typical of ankylosing spondylitis blood was a TCR beta motif built from several highly homologous variants. Several of the motif variants were reported before in synovial fluid and blood from reactive arthritis.

This clonotype was seen only a few times. The target antigen is unknown. From the 5' RACE reads, TCRdb called clonotypes with MiXCR, one entry per CDR3 protein. The table shows approximately 200,000 distinct CDR3 sequences, with roughly 12% occurring only once. V was shortened by 1 base and J by 10 bases, with 20 bases between the two germline ends. Germline lookup yields CDR1 LGHDT and CDR2 YNNKEL (reference sequence). The CDR3 is made up of 16 amino acids. Sequencing was carried out using blood, either unsorted or a sorted T cell fraction (not recorded which). V usage is TRBV3-1 and J usage is TRBJ2-1; D uncertain. This sequence was found in a male donor with ankylosing spondylitis or in good health (not recorded which). The CDR3 sequence is CASSQGSAIVGGEQFF. The CDR3, as DNA: TGTGCCAGCAGCCAAGGTTCAGCGATCGTTGGTGGCGAGCAGTTCTTC.